One sample yielded the 20 T cell receptor beta chains listed below, sequenced in a study of T cell responses to AZD1222 COVID-19 vaccine. The repertoire was sequenced with immunoSEQ multiplex PCR; TCRdb's copy has only in-frame clones and lacks some. The sample contains around 170,000 clones, approximately 91% of which appear only once. Sequenced here: peripheral blood, sampled on day 0 of AZD1222 vaccination. The receptor set was obtained from an adult in good health.

This clone was seen a few times. The chain combines TRBV2 with TRBJ2-1; 7 bases align to TRBD2. The CDR3 spans 14 residues. V gave up 6 bases and J gave up 7 bases; unmatched junction bases: 9. CDR1 is SNHLY and CDR2 is FYNNEI in the germline V gene. The CDR3 nucleotides read TGTGCCAGCAGAACCGGGACTACTCAGAATGAGCAGTTCTTC. Translated, it gives CASRTGTTQNEQFF.

The V and J genes are TRBV28 and TRBJ2-7, with 8 bases matching TRBD1. This CDR3 has 16 residues. CDR1 is MDHEN, CDR2 SYDVKM, per germline. J was trimmed by 3 bases and V by 5 bases; bases with no gene match: 12. CDR3 sequence (DNA): TGTGCCAGCAGTATGGACCTAGGACAGGGAATCTACGAGCAGTACTTC. Its translation: CASSMDLGQGIYEQYF.

The CDR3 loop is CASSLRGHQNTEAFF. The CDR3 nucleotides read TGTGCCAGCAGTTTAAGGGGACACCAGAACACTGAAGCTTTCTTT. The rearrangement links TRBV27 to TRBJ1-1; a possible D gene is TRBD1 (6 bases). The CDR3 contains 15 residues. With 2 bases removed from V and 1 base from J, the gap between germline ends came to 11 bases. Per germline, CDR1 MNHEY and CDR2 SMNVEV (reference sequence).

Only one count was recorded for this clone. The genes are TRBV11-2 and TRBJ2-7; D is unclear. V lost 0 bases to trimming and J lost 0 bases, with 6 bases between them. CDR1 and CDR2 from the germline V gene are SGHAT and FQNNGV. CDR3 length: 14 residues. The DNA for the CDR3 is TGTGCCAGCAGCTTAGATTCAGTCTCCTACGAGCAGTACTTC. Translated: CASSLDSVSYEQYF.

The chain has TRBV9 and TRBJ1-4; maybe TRBD1 (5 bases). CDR3 length: 16 residues. From germline, CDR1 is SGDLS and CDR2 YYNGEE. With 4 bases removed from V and 1 base from J, the gap between germline ends came to 14 bases. CDR3 in DNA: TGTGCCAGCAGCTCGTCCCTGGGGGTAACTAATGAAAAACTGTTTTTT. Protein sequence: CASSSSLGVTNEKLFF.

The chain employs TRBV27 and TRBJ1-3, with a weak D call TRBD1 (6 bases). This CDR3 spans 15 amino acids. V was pared by 5 bases and J by 7 bases, with 18 bases between. Germline CDR1 and CDR2: MNHEY and SMNVEV (reference sequence). The CDR3 DNA reads as TGTGCCAGCAGTAAAAACAGGGAAGGTGGTAACACCATATATTTT. As protein: CASSKNREGGNTIYF.

This clone was seen only once. This sequence joins TRBV6-2 or TRBV6-3 and TRBJ1-2; D unclear. This CDR3 has 15 residues. Germline V gene sequence: CDR1 MNHEY, CDR2 SVGEGT. V was trimmed by 6 bases and J by 0 bases, leaving 14 bases between them. The CDR3 loop reads CASSQRGPTNYGYTF. The CDR3 DNA reads TGTGCCAGCAGCCAGCGCGGGCCGACTAACTATGGCTACACCTTC.

The chain employs TRBV10-2 and TRBJ2-1, with 9 nucleotides matching TRBD2. The germline V gene has CDR1 WSHSY and CDR2 SAAADI. With V trimmed by 8 bases and J by 6 bases, 14 bases remained unmatched. The CDR3 length is 16 residues. As DNA, the CDR3 is TGCGCCAGCCCCCCTAATGGCGGGAGGGCCAGCAATGAGCAGTTCTTC. Its translation is CASPPNGGRASNEQFF.

The chain has TRBV13 and TRBJ2-7, with D perhaps being TRBD1 or TRBD2 (7 bases each). CDR1 is PRHDT and CDR2 is FYEKMQ in the germline V gene (reference sequence). Trimming took off 0 bases at V and 2 bases at J, with 11 bases between the two ends. The length of the CDR3 is 15 residues. The chain's CDR3 is CASSLGSGGAYEQYF. CDR3 DNA: TGTGCCAGCAGCTTAGGCTCAGGGGGGGCCTACGAGCAGTACTTC.

This clone was detected only once. The rearrangement links TRBV6-5 to TRBJ1-2; D gene uncertain. There are 14 residues in the CDR3. The V end was cut by 6 bases, the J end by 0 bases, with 11 bases between. Germline V CDR1 and CDR2: MNHEY, SVGAGI. DNA for the CDR3: TGTGCCAGCAGCCGTATTTCGACTAACTATGGCTACACCTTC. Amino acid sequence: CASSRISTNYGYTF.

The rearrangement uses TRBV9 and TRBJ1-3, with D uncertain. Germline V gene sequence: CDR1 SGDLS, CDR2 YYNGEE. V was trimmed by 0 bases and J by 0 bases, leaving 13 bases between them. The CDR3 loop spans 17 amino acids. The CDR3 DNA reads as TGTGCCAGCAGCGTAGTTAGGGAACCTCTCTCTGGAAACACCATATATTTT. Its protein is CASSVVREPLSGNTIYF.

The rearrangement joins TRBV25-1 to TRBJ1-6; no reliable D call. The V end lost 3 bases, the J end lost 7 bases, and 4 bases lay between the germline ends. This CDR3 spans 12 amino acids. The V gene's germline CDR1 is MGHDK and CDR2 SYGVNS. Here the CDR3 reads CASSEVNSPLHF. The CDR3 DNA is TGTGCCAGCAGTGAGGTGAATTCACCCCTCCACTTT. Full variable domain (outside the CDR3, taken from reference TRBV25-1 and TRBJ1-6): EADIYQTPRYLVIGTGKKITLECSQTMGHDKMYWYQQDPGMELHLIHYSYGVNSTEKGDLSSESTVSRIRTEHFPLTLESARPSHTSQYLCASSEVNSPLHFGNGTRLTVT.

The V gene is TRBV7-3, the J gene TRBJ2-1; D not certain. V lost 3 bases to trimming and J lost 3 bases, with 3 bases between them. This CDR3 has 12 amino acids. Germline V gene data show CDR1 as SGHTA and CDR2 as FQGTGA. The CDR3 DNA is TGTGCCAGCAGCTTTGGCTACAATGAGCAGTTCTTC. This translates into CASSFGYNEQFF.

The gene calls are TRBV19 and TRBJ2-7, with D unresolved. Germline assignment: CDR1 LNHDA and CDR2 SQIVND (reference sequence). The CDR3 extends over 15 amino acids. V was pared by 3 bases and J by 0 bases, with 12 bases between. CDR3 nucleotides: TGTGCCAGTAGTATCCGACTGCAACCCTCCTACGAGCAGTACTTC. This codes for CASSIRLQPSYEQYF.

V is TRBV10-1 and J is TRBJ2-3, with 12 positions matching TRBD1. V shed 0 bases, J shed 2 bases, and the junction held 3 bases outside the gene matches. Germline V CDR1 and CDR2: WNHNN, SYGVQD (reference sequence). The CDR3 sequence is 17 residues long. The CDR3 spells CASSESSGQGATDTQYF. The DNA of the CDR3 is TGCGCCAGCAGTGAGTCCTCGGGACAGGGGGCCACAGATACGCAGTATTTT.

V gene TRBV3-1 (or the pseudogene TRBV3-2) combines with J gene TRBJ2-7; D possibly uses TRBD1 or TRBD2 (6 bases each). Trimming pared 7 bases from V and 6 bases from J, leaving 22 bases between. CDR3 length: 15 residues. The germline V gene encodes CDR1 LGHDT and CDR2 YNNKEL (reference sequence). The CDR3 here is CASTPGSEGGREQYF. CDR3 nucleotides: TGTGCCAGCACCCCCGGGTCGGAAGGGGGGCGCGAGCAGTACTTC.

The chain links TRBV2 to TRBJ1-1, with TRBD1 identical over 12 bases. J lost 7 bases, V lost 6 bases, and 6 bases had no gene match. In germline, CDR1 is SNHLY, CDR2 FYNNEI. The CDR3 spans 14 residues. This CDR3 reads CASSGTGGIGEAFF. The CDR3 region has the DNA TGTGCCAGCAGCGGGACAGGGGGCATCGGTGAAGCTTTCTTT. The variable domain in full, completed from reference TRBV2 and TRBJ1-1, reads EPEVTQTPSHQVTQMGQEVILRCVPISNHLYFYWYRQILGQKVEFLVSFYNNEISEKSEIFDDQFSVERPDGSNFTLKIRSTKLEDSAMYFCASSGTGGIGEAFFGQGTRLTVV.

This chain uses TRBV7-3 with TRBJ2-2; 12 bases are a match to TRBD2. CDR1 and CDR2 from the germline V gene are SGHTA and FQGTGA. J lost 6 bases, V lost 5 bases, and 7 bases had no gene match. This CDR3 is 16 amino acids long. In DNA, the CDR3 is TGTGCCAGCAGCATCCTAGCGGGAGGGAGTCCCGGGGAGCTGTTTTTT. This encodes CASSILAGGSPGELFF.

The V call is TRBV9, the J call TRBJ2-2; D is unclear. The CDR3 has 12 amino acids. The V end lost 4 bases, the J end lost 8 bases, and 9 bases lay between the germline ends. Germline V CDR1 and CDR2: SGDLS, YYNGEE. Here the CDR3 reads CASSWSSGELFF. Here the CDR3 DNA reads TGTGCCAGCAGCTGGAGTTCAGGGGAGCTGTTTTTT.

This rearrangement joins TRBV6-6 to TRBJ2-7, with 16 positions matching TRBD2. V lost 5 bases, J lost 7 bases, and 11 bases stayed unmatched. The CDR3 consists of 17 residues. Germline CDR1 reads MNHNY; CDR2 reads SVGAGI (reference sequence). CDR3 coding DNA: TGTGCCAGCAGTCTCCTGGGACTAGCGGGAGGGCCTGGGGAGCAGTACTTC. Its protein product is CASSLLGLAGGPGEQYF.